This T cell receptor beta chain was sequenced during a study of T cell responses to AZD1222 COVID-19 vaccine. Overall study results and limits: Baseline seropositives among AZD1222 recipients totaled only five to seven. Vaccine-associated CD4 TCRs spanned spike, dominant at 160-218 and 743-854. Epitopes outside B.1.351 and B.1.1.7 mutated regions reportedly drew nearly half of spike TCRs.

Here immunoSEQ multiplex PCR was the method, and the copy in TCRdb shows in-frame clones only, minus some. This sample has over 130,000 clones, with roughly 89% found just once. V was pared by 7 bases and J by 5 bases, with 6 bases between. CDR3 size: 11 residues. Germline V gene lookup returns CDR1 MDHEN and CDR2 SYDVKM. Worth noting for this clone: The antigen remains unidentified.

This TCR was recovered from an adult who received the MenACWY meningococcal vaccine as a control. This specimen was peripheral blood, taken 28 days after the second dose of the MenACWY control vaccine. The rearrangement joins TRBV28 to TRBJ2-1; D remains ambiguous. The DNA of the CDR3 is TGTGCCAGCACCTCGAACAATGAGCAGTTCTTC. This gives the protein CASTSNNEQFF.